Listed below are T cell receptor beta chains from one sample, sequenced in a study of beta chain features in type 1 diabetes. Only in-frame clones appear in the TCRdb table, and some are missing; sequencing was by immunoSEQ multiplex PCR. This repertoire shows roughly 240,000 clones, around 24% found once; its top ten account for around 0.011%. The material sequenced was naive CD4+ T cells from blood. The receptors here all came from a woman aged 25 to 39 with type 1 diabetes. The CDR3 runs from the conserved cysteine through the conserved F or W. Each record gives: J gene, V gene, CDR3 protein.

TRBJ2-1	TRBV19	CASSSRTSGSPSYNEQFF
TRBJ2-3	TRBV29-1	CSGGGGSSTDTQYF
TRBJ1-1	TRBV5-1	CASSRSNTEAFF
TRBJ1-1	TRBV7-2	CASSLGPGNTEAFF
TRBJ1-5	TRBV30	CAWSVGGGGNQPQHF
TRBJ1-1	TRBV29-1	CTAGRTLNTEAFF
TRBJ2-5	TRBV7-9	CASSLGLRRTQYF
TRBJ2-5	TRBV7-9	CASSLGQPYQETQYF
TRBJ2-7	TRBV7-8	CASSLAGGSYEQYF
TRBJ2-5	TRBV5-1	CASSYGQDQETQYF
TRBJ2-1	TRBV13	CASSPPVSSYNEQFF
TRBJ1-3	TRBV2	CASSEIGNTIYF
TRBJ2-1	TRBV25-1	CASSDSRSYYNEQFF
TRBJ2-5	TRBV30	CAWSGGETQYF
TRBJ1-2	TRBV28	CASITGVDYGYTF
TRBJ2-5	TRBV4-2	CASSQDLGGGGETQYF
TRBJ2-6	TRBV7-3	CASSFYRAGANVLTF
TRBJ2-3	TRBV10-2	CASRLTSRSDTQYF
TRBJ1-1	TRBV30	CACATGAQNTEAFF
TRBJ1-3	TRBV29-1	CSVTLPGNTIYF
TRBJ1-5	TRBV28	CASSSGQGDQPQHF
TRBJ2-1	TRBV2	CASTEAIEQFF